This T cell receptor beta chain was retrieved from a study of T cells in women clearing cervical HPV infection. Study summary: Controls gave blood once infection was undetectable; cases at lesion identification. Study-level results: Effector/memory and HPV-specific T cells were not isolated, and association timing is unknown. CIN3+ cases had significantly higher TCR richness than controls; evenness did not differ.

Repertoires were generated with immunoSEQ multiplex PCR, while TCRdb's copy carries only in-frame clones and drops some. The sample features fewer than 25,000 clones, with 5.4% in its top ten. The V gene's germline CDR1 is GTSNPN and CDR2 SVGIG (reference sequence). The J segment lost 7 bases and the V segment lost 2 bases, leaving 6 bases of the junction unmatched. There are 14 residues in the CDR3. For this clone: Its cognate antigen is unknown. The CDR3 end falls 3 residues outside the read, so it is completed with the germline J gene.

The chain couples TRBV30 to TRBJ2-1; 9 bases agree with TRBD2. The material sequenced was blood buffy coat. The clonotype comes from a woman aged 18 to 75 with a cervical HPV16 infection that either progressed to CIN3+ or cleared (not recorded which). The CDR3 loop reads CAWSKGLAVNEQFF. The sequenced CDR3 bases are TGTGCCTGGAGTAAGGGACTAGCAGTGAATGAG.